Listed below are T cell receptor beta chains from one sample, sequenced in a study of T cells in Graves' hyperthyroidism and ophthalmopathy. MiXCR, applied by TCRdb to the multiplex PCR reads, yields one record per CDR3 protein. The table lists over 250,000 distinct CDR3 sequences, less than 30% of them singletons. The sequencing sample was made of blood. The receptors were gathered from a man aged 35 to 55 with Graves' hyperthyroidism that later progressed to Graves' ophthalmopathy. Both conserved end residues are part of each CDR3. Each record gives: D gene, J gene, V gene, CDR3 length, clone size, CDR3 protein, CDR3 DNA. The D gene is left open where the match is weak. Some rows mark clone size as missing; the rest say once, few, many or name a class of expanded clone.

TRBD2	TRBJ2-5	TRBV24-1	17	many	CATSEKRLAGRGETQYF	TGTGCCACCAGTGAGAAGAGACTAGCGGGACGCGGGGAGACCCAGTACTTC
-	TRBJ2-5	TRBV7-9	12	many	CASSFAQETQYF	TGTGCCAGCAGCTTCGCCCAAGAGACCCAGTACTTC
-	TRBJ1-2	TRBV28	16	many	CASSLLGRVANYGYTF	TGTGCCAGCAGTTTATTAGGCCGTGTAGCTAACTATGGCTACACCTTC
-	TRBJ2-5	TRBV6-5	13	many	CASIRNLGETQYF	TGTGCCAGCATAAGGAACCTGGGGGAGACCCAGTACTTC
-	TRBJ2-7	TRBV7-6	14	many	CASSLVGSGSEQYF	TGTGCCAGCAGCTTAGTCGGGAGTGGTAGCGAGCAGTACTTC
TRBD1	TRBJ2-5	TRBV6-2/TRBV6-3	15	few	CASSLGTGLQETQYF	TGTGCCAGCAGTTTGGGGACAGGACTCCAAGAGACCCAGTACTTC
-	TRBJ2-5	TRBV6-1	17	many	CASSDFGAGSYQETQYF	TGTGCCAGCAGTGACTTTGGGGCGGGATCGTACCAAGAGACCCAGTACTTC
-	TRBJ1-5	TRBV6-2/TRBV6-3	12	many	CASSPSNQPQHF	TGTGCCAGCAGTCCTAGCAATCAGCCCCAGCATTTT
-	TRBJ2-5	TRBV11-2	13	many	CASSMQGSKTQYF	TGTGCCAGCAGCATGCAGGGGTCGAAGACCCAGTACTTC
-	TRBJ2-7	TRBV28	14	many	CASNGGRSPYEQYF	TGTGCCAGCAATGGGGGGCGGTCCCCCTACGAGCAGTACTTC
TRBD1	TRBJ2-5	TRBV5-1	15	many	CASSLGGQGSETQYF	TGCGCCAGCAGCTTGGGGGGACAGGGCTCCGAGACCCAGTACTTC
-	TRBJ1-5	TRBV6-1	16	many	CASSEYPHAAGQPQHF	TGTGCCAGCAGTGAATACCCCCACGCCGCGGGGCAGCCCCAGCATTTT
TRBD1	TRBJ1-2	TRBV6-1	17	-	CASNPHRGRLKNYGYTF	TGTGCCAGCAACCCACACAGGGGGCGCCTCAAAAACTATGGCTACACCTTC
TRBD1	TRBJ2-7	TRBV19	15	many	CASSTGTGGWGEQYF	TGTGCCAGTAGTACCGGGACAGGGGGCTGGGGCGAGCAGTACTTC
-	TRBJ2-5	TRBV5-1	13	many	CASSFPGVETQYF	TGCGCCAGCAGCTTCCCGGGGGTAGAGACCCAGTACTTC
-	TRBJ2-2	TRBV7-2	15	few	CASSLAWATTGELFF	TGTGCCAGCAGCTTAGCGTGGGCTACGACCGGGGAGCTGTTTTTT
TRBD2	TRBJ2-5	TRBV11-2	17	-	CASSLVPRSGIQETQYF	TGTGCCAGCAGCTTAGTCCCCCGTAGCGGGATCCAAGAGACCCAGTACTTC
TRBD2	TRBJ2-2	TRBV4-1	19	-	CASSQVLVLAGSGTGELFF	TGCGCCAGCAGCCAAGTTTTGGTACTAGCGGGGAGTGGCACCGGGGAGCTGTTTTTT
-	TRBJ1-1	TRBV6-1	13	few	CASFEGLGTEAFF	TGTGCCTCGTTCGAGGGCTTGGGCACTGAAGCTTTCTTT
TRBD2	TRBJ2-5	TRBV7-2	15	-	CASSLFRGGRETQYF	TGTGCCAGCAGCTTATTCCGGGGGGGCCGGGAGACCCAGTACTTC
TRBD2	TRBJ2-5	TRBV5-4	15	many	CASSWERLAAETQYF	TGTGCCAGCAGCTGGGAGAGACTAGCGGCAGAGACCCAGTACTTC
TRBD2	TRBJ2-7	TRBV10-3	14	many	CASGLAGEDRKQYF	TGTGCCAGTGGACTAGCGGGAGAGGATAGAAAGCAGTACTTC
TRBD1	TRBJ1-2	TRBV27	16	-	CASGRDRGLANYGYTF	TGTGCCAGCGGACGGGACAGGGGGCTAGCTAACTATGGCTACACCTTC
-	TRBJ2-6	TRBV9	20	-	CASSVAHRQRPGTGANVLTF	TGTGCCAGCAGCGTAGCCCATCGACAGCGCCCAGGGACTGGGGCCAACGTCCTGACTTTC
-	TRBJ2-5	TRBV5-1	13	many	CASSFGGGETQYF	TGCGCCAGCAGTTTTGGTGGAGGAGAGACCCAGTACTTC
-	TRBJ1-1	TRBV20-1	15	many	CSARMLGGFDTEAFF	TGCAGTGCTAGAATGTTGGGGGGCTTTGACACTGAAGCTTTCTTT
TRBD1	TRBJ1-6	TRBV5-1	17	-	CASSLLTGAKGNSPLHF	TGCGCCAGCAGCCTATTAACAGGGGCCAAAGGGAATTCACCCCTCCACTTT
-	TRBJ2-5	TRBV27	13	few	CASSSGTYVTQYF	TGTGCCAGCAGTTCCGGGACATACGTGACCCAGTACTTC
TRBD2	TRBJ2-5	TRBV19	16	many	CASSKGLAGVGETQYF	TGTGCCAGTAGCAAGGGACTCGCGGGAGTAGGAGAGACCCAGTACTTC
-	TRBJ1-1	TRBV3-1	14	many	CASSQRGPSSEAFF	TGTGCCAGCAGCCAGAGGGGCCCATCGTCTGAAGCTTTCTTT
TRBD1	TRBJ2-7	TRBV27	14	many	CASSGWTGRDEQYF	TGTGCCAGCAGTGGGTGGACAGGGCGAGACGAGCAGTACTTC
-	TRBJ2-5	TRBV20-1	16	few	CSAPTGGRVVRETQYF	TGCAGTGCCCCCACCGGCGGGCGGGTTGTCAGGGAGACCCAGTACTTC
-	TRBJ1-2	TRBV6-1	15	many	CASSGGSDTTYGYTF	TGTGCCAGCAGTGGGGGATCGGACACGACCTATGGCTACACCTTC
-	TRBJ1-1	TRBV6-1	14	-	CASSQGGPNTEAFF	TGTGCCAGCAGCCAGGGCGGCCCGAACACTGAAGCTTTCTTT
-	TRBJ2-7	TRBV11-1	16	many	CASSLAGRGHSYEQYF	TGTGCCAGCAGCTTGGCCGGGAGGGGGCATTCCTACGAGCAGTACTTC
-	TRBJ2-3	TRBV11-2	11	once	CASQRGDTQYF	TGTGCCAGCCAACGGGGGGATACGCAGTATTTT
TRBD1	TRBJ1-6	TRBV18	16	many	CASSPNSGTGGSPLHF	TGTGCCAGCTCACCAAATTCCGGGACAGGGGGTTCACCCCTCCACTTT
TRBD1	TRBJ2-7	TRBV15	14	many	CATSTGDRRYEQYF	TGTGCCACCAGCACTGGGGACAGAAGGTACGAGCAGTACTTC
-	TRBJ1-2	TRBV6-1	16	many	CASTLNPYSANYGYTF	TGTGCCAGCACCCTTAATCCCTACAGCGCTAACTATGGCTACACCTTC
-	TRBJ2-4	TRBV11-3	12	many	CASSFRGYIQYF	TGTGCCAGCAGCTTCAGGGGCTACATTCAGTACTTC
TRBD2	TRBJ2-7	TRBV6-2/TRBV6-3	15	-	CASSSGLAGYYEQYF	TGTGCCAGCAGTTCGGGACTAGCGGGCTACTACGAGCAGTACTTC
-	TRBJ1-5	TRBV18	14	many	CTKGGLMSNQPQHF	TGCACGAAGGGTGGGTTGATGAGCAATCAGCCCCAGCATTTT
-	TRBJ2-5	TRBV9	15	many	CASSSHPGGGETQYF	TGTGCCAGCAGCTCCCACCCTGGGGGGGGCGAGACCCAGTACTTC
-	TRBJ2-5	TRBV3-1	16	many	CASSLRVASASWTQYF	TGTGCCAGCAGCCTAAGGGTGGCAAGCGCAAGTTGGACCCAGTACTTC
TRBD2	TRBJ2-5	TRBV12-3/TRBV12-4	14	many	CASSTTRGAETQYF	TGTGCCAGCAGCACAACGCGGGGGGCGGAGACCCAGTACTTC
TRBD1	TRBJ1-5	TRBV20-1	17	many	CSASEDRGPESNQPQHF	TGCAGTGCTAGCGAGGACAGGGGGCCTGAGAGCAATCAGCCCCAGCATTTT
TRBD1	TRBJ1-5	TRBV24-1	16	many	CATSESMGGGGQPQHF	TGTGCCACCAGTGAATCGATGGGAGGGGGCGGTCAGCCCCAGCATTTT
-	TRBJ2-6	TRBV7-3	17	many	CASSLRPPRTGANVLTF	TGTGCCAGCAGCTTAAGACCCCCCCGCACTGGGGCCAACGTCCTGACTTTC
-	TRBJ2-5	TRBV29-1	13	many	CSAEGGGEETQYF	TGCAGCGCCGAGGGTGGGGGAGAGGAGACCCAGTACTTC
-	TRBJ2-2	TRBV2	15	many	CASRINIVGTGELFF	TGTGCCAGCAGGATCAATATAGTCGGCACCGGGGAGCTGTTTTTT